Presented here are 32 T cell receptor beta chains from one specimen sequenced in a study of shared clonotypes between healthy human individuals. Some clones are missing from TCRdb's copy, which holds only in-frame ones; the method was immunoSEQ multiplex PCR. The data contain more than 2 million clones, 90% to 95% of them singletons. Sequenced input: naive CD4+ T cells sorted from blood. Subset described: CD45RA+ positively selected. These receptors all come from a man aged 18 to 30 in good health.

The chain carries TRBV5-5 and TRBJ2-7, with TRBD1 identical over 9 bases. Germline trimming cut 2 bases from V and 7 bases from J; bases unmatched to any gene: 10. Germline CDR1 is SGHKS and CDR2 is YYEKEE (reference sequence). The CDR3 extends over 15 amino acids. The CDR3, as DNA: TGTGCCAGCAGCTTTAAAAGGGACAGGGAACAAGAGCAGTACTTC. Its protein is CASSFKRDREQEQYF. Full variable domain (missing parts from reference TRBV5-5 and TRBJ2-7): DAGVTQSPTHLIKTRGQQVTLRCSPISGHKSVSWYQQVLGQGPQFIFQYYEKEERGRGNFPDRFSARQFPNYSSELNVNALLLGDSALYLCASSFKRDREQEQYFGPGTRLTVT.

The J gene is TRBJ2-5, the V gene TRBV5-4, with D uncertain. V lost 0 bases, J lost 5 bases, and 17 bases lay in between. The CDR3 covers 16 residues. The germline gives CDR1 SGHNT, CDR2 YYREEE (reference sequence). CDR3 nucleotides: TGTGCCAGCAGCTTGGCCTTGACGCCCAAAGGGGAGACCCAGTACTTC. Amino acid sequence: CASSLALTPKGETQYF.

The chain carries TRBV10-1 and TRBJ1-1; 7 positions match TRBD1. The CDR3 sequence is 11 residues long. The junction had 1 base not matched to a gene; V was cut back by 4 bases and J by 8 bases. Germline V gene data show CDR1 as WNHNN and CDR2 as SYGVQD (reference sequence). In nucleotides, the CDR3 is TGCGCCAGCAGTGCGACAGGGGAAGCTTTCTTT. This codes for CASSATGEAFF.

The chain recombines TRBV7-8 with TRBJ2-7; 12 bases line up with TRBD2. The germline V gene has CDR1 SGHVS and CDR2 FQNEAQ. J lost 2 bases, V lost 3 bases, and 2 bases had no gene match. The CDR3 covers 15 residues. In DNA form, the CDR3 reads TGTGCCAGCAGCTTTCCTAGCGGGGGGGCCTACGAGCAGTACTTC. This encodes CASSFPSGGAYEQYF.

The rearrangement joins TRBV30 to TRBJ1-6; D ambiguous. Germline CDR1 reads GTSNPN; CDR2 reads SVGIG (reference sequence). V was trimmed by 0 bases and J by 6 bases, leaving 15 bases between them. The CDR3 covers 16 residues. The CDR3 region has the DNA TGTGCCTGGAGTGTGTTCGGCAGCAATCCTAATTCACCCCTCCACTTT. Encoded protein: CAWSVFGSNPNSPLHF.

CDR3 protein: CASSKAAEIYNEQFF. For the CDR3, the DNA is TGTGCCAGCAGCAAGGCAGCGGAAATATACAATGAGCAGTTCTTC. The J gene is TRBJ2-1, the V gene TRBV21-1; TRBD2 is taken as the D call from the table, unchecked against the DNA. TRBV21-1 is described as a pseudogene. The CDR3 is 15 residues long.

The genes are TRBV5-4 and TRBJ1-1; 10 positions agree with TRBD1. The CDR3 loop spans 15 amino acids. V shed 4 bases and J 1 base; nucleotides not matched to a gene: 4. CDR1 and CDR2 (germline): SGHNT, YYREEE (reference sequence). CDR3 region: CASSDRGQGNTEAFF. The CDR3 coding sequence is TGTGCCAGCAGCGACAGGGGGCAGGGGAACACTGAAGCTTTCTTT.

The DNA of the CDR3 is TGTGCCAGCAGTTCGAATGGGGAGACCCAGTACTTC. This codes for CASSSNGETQYF. V is TRBV27 and J is TRBJ2-5; D is unresolved. CDR1 and CDR2 (germline): MNHEY, SMNVEV (reference sequence). V shed 4 bases and J shed 5 bases, with 8 bases lying between them. The CDR3 contains 12 residues.

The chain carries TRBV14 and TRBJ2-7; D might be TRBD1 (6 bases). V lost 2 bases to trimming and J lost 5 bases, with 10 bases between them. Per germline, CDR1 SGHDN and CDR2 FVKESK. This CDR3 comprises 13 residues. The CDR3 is CASSQTGWNEQYF. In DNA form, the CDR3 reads TGTGCCAGCAGCCAAACAGGGTGGAACGAGCAGTACTTC.

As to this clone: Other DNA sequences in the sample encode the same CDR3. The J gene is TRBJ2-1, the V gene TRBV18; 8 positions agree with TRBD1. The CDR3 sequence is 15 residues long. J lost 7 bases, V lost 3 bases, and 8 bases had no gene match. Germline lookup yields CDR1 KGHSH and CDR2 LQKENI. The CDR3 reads CASSPRQGAGNEQFF. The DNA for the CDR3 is TGTGCCAGCTCACCGAGGCAGGGGGCGGGGAATGAGCAGTTCTTC.

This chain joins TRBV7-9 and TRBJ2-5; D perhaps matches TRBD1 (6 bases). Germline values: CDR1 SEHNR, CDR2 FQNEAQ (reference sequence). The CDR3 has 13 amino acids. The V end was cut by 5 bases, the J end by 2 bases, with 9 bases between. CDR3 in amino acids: CASSRQVQETQYF. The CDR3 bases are TGTGCCAGCAGCCGACAGGTACAAGAGACCCAGTACTTC.

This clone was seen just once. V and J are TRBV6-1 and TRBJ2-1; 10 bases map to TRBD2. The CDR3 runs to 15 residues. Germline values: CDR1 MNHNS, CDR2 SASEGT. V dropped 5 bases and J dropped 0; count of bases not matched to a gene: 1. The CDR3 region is CASSSSGSSYNEQFF. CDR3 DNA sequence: TGTGCCAGCAGTTCTAGCGGGAGCTCCTACAATGAGCAGTTCTTC.

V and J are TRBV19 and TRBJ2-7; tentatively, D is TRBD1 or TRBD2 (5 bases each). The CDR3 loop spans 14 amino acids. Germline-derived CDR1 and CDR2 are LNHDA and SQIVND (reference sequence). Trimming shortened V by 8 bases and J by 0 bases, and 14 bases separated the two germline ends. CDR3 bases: TGTGCCAGTCGAGGGGCGGGCCTCTCCTACGAGCAGTACTTC. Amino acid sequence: CASRGAGLSYEQYF.

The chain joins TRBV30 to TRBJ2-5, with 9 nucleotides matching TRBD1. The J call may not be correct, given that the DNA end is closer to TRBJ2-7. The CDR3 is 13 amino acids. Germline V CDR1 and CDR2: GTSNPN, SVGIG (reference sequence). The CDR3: CAWSWTGDYEQYF. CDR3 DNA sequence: TGTGCCTGGAGTTGGACAGGGGACTACGAGCAGTACTTC.

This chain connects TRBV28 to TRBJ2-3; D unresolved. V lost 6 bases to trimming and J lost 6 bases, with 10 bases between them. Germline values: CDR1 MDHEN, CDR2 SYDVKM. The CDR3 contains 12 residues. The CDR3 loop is CASSSYSDTQYF. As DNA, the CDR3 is TGTGCCAGCAGCTCCTACTCGGATACGCAGTATTTT.

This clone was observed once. The CDR3 is CASSLEWDRGSGYTF. The DNA for the CDR3 is TGTGCCAGCAGCTTAGAGTGGGACAGGGGATCTGGCTACACCTTC. The chain carries TRBV7-2 and TRBJ1-2, with 10 bases identical to TRBD1. Trimming at V came to 1 base and at J to 7 bases, leaving 6 bases not matched to a gene. Germline lookup yields CDR1 SGHTA and CDR2 FQGNSA. This CDR3 spans 15 amino acids.

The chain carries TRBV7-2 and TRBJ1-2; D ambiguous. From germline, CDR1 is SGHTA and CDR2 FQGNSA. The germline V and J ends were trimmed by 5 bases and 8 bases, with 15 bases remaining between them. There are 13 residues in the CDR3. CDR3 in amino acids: CASSARRSRGYTF. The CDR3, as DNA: TGTGCCAGCAGCGCGCGCAGGTCGCGGGGCTACACCTTC.

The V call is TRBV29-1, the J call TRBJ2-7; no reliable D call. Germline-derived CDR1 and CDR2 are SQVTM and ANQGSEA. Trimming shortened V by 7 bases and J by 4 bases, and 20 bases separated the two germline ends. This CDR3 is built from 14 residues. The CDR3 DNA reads TGCAGCGCCATTAGGGTCCTCCCCCTTTACGAGCAGTACTTC. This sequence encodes CSAIRVLPLYEQYF.

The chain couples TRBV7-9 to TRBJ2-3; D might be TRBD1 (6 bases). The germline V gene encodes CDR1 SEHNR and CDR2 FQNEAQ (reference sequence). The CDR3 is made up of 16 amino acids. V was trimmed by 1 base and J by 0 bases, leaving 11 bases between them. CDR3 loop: CASSLGEGQSTDTQYF. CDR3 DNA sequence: TGTGCCAGCAGCTTAGGGGAAGGACAGAGCACAGATACGCAGTATTTT. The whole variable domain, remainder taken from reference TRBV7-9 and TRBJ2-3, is DTGVSQNPRHKITKRGQNVTFRCDPISEHNRLYWYRQTLGQGPEFLTYFQNEAQLEKSRLLSDRFSAERPKGSFSTLEIQRTEQGDSAMYLCASSLGEGQSTDTQYFGPGTRLTVL.

The CDR3 DNA is TGTGCCAGCAGCTTTTCAGAATATGGCTACACCTTC. This codes for CASSFSEYGYTF. The chain joins TRBV5-4 to TRBJ1-2, with D unclear. Germline CDR1 and CDR2: SGHNT and YYREEE (reference sequence). V was shortened by 2 bases and J by 5 bases, with 7 bases between the two germline ends. The CDR3 spans 12 residues.

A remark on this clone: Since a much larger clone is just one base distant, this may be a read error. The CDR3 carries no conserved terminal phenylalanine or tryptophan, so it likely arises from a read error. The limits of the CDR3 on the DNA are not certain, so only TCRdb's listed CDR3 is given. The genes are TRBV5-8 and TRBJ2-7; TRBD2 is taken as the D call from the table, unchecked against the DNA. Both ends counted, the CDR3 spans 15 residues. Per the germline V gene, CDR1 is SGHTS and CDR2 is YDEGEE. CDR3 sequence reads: CASSSSGASGRADVI.

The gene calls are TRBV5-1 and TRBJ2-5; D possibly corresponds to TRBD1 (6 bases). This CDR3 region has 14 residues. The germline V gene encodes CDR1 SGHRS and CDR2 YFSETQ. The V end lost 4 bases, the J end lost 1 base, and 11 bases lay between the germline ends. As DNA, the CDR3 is TGCGCCAGCAGCATTAGGACAGTCCAAGAGACCCAGTACTTC. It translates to CASSIRTVQETQYF.

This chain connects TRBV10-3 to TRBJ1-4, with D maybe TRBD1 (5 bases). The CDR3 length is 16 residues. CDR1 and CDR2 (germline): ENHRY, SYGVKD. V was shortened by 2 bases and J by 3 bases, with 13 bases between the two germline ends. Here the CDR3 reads CAISEQSSGPNEKLFF. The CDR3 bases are TGTGCCATCAGTGAGCAGTCTTCAGGGCCTAATGAAAAACTGTTTTTT.

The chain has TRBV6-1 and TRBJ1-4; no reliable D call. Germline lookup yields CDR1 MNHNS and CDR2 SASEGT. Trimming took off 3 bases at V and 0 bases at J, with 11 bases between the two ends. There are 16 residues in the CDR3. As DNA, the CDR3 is TGTGCCAGCAGTGATCTGCGTCAGGCAACTAATGAAAAACTGTTTTTT. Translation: CASSDLRQATNEKLFF.

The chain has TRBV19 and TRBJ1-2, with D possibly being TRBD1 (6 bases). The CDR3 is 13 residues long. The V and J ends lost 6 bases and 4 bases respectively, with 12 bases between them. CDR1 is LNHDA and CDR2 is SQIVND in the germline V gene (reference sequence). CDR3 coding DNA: TGTGCCAGTAGACAAGGGGGGATCTATGGCTACACCTTC. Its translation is CASRQGGIYGYTF. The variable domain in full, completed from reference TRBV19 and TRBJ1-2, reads DGGITQSPKYLFRKEGQNVTLSCEQNLNHDAMYWYRQDPGQGLRLIYYSQIVNDFQKGDIAEGYSVSREKKESFPLTVTSAQKNPTAFYLCASRQGGIYGYTFGSGTRLTVV.

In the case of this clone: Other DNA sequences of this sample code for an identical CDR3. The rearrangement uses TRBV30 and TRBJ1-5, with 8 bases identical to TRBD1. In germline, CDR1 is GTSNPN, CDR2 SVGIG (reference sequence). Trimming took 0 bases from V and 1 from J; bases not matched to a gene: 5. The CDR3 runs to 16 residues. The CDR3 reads CAWSVRTGRSNQPQHF. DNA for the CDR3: TGTGCCTGGAGTGTTCGGACAGGGAGAAGCAATCAGCCCCAGCATTTT. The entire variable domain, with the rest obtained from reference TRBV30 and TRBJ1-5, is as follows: SQTIHQWPATLVQPVGSPLSLECTVEGTSNPNLYWYRQAAGRGLQLLFYSVGIGQISSEVPQNLSASRPQDRQFILSSKKLLLSDSGFYLCAWSVRTGRSNQPQHFGDGTRLSIL.

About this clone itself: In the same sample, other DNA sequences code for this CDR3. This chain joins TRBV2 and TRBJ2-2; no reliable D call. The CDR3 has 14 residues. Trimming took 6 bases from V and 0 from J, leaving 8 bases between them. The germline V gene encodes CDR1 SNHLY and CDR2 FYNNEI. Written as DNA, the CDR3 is TGTGCCAGCAGCGCTGACACGAACACCGGGGAGCTGTTTTTT. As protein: CASSADTNTGELFF.

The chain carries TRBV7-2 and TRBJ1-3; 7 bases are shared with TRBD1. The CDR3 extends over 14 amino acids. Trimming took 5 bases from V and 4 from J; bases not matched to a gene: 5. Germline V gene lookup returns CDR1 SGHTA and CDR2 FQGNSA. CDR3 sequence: CASSPRGQGNTIYF. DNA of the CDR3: TGTGCCAGCAGCCCTAGGGGACAGGGAAACACCATATATTTT.

Here the CDR3 DNA reads TGCGCCAGCAGCGGGGACAGCAGAAACACTGAAGCTTTCTTT. Protein: CASSGDSRNTEAFF. The V gene is TRBV5-1, the J gene TRBJ1-1, with TRBD1 matching over 7 bases. The CDR3 has 14 residues. Germline V gives CDR1 SGHRS, CDR2 YFSETQ. J was trimmed by 2 bases and V by 4 bases; bases with no gene match: 5.

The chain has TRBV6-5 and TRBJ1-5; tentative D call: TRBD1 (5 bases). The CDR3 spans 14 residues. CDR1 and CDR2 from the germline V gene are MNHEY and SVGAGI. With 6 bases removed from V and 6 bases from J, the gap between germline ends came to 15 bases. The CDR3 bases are TGTGCCAGCAGGGGACCTAGACCGACTCAGCCCCAGCATTTT. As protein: CASRGPRPTQPQHF.

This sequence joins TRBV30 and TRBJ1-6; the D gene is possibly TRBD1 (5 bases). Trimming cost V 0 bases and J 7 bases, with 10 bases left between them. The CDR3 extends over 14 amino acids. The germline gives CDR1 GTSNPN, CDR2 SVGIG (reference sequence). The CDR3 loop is CAWSVGTENSPLHF. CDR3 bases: TGTGCCTGGAGTGTGGGGACGGAAAATTCACCCCTCCACTTT.

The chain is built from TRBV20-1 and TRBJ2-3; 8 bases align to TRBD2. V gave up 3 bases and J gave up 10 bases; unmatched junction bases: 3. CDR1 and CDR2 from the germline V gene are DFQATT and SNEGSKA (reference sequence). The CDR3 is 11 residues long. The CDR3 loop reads CSASDGRAQYF. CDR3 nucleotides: TGCAGTGCTAGTGACGGGAGGGCGCAGTATTTT.